The rows below give T cell receptor beta chains drawn from one sample of a study of blood T cell repertoires in COVID-19. Produced via immunoSEQ multiplex PCR; TCRdb's table is partial and in-frame only. The table has about 110,000 clones, roughly 79% seen once. Sequencing was done on a sample of peripheral blood. The receptor set was obtained from a woman of 80 years or more with active or convalescent COVID-19. CDR3s include the opening cysteine and the closing phenylalanine or tryptophan. Each record gives: J gene, D gene, CDR3 length, V gene, clone size, CDR3 DNA, CDR3 protein. A D gene is named only where the DNA matches it firmly. The size field is filled for only some rows; it gives once, few, many or a size class.

TRBJ1-2	TRBD1	16	TRBV7-9	NA	TGTGCCAGCAGCCATTCCCGGGACAGACATCGGTATGGCTACACCTTC	CASSHSRDRHRYGYTF
TRBJ1-5	TRBD1	16	TRBV11-2	NA	TGTGCCAGCAGCTTAGGGGGGTCGGGACAGTATCAGCCCCAGCATTTT	CASSLGGSGQYQPQHF
TRBJ2-5	NA	12	TRBV11-2	few	TGTGCCAGCAGCTCCGCCGAGGTATACCAGTACTTC	CASSSAEVYQYF
TRBJ1-2	TRBD1	15	TRBV18	once	TGTGCCAGCTCACCAGGGGCAGGGGGCTCCTATGGCTACACCTTC	CASSPGAGGSYGYTF
TRBJ2-7	NA	12	TRBV7-2	NA	TGTGCCAGCAGCTCCCGCGGGGACGAGCAGTACTTC	CASSSRGDEQYF
TRBJ2-7	TRBD1	14	TRBV2	NA	TGTGCCAGCAGCGAAGACAGGGGTCCCTACGAGCAGTACTTC	CASSEDRGPYEQYF
TRBJ2-6	TRBD1	16	TRBV5-1	NA	TGCGCCAGCAGCGCGACGACAGGGTCTGGGGCCAACGTCCTGACTTTC	CASSATTGSGANVLTF
TRBJ2-3	TRBD2	15	TRBV2	NA	TGTGCCAGCACCGGGAGCGGGATGAGCACAGATACGCAGTATTTT	CASTGSGMSTDTQYF
TRBJ2-1	TRBD2	14	TRBV2	NA	TGTGCCAGCAGCCCAGAACAGACTAGCGGGAGGTTGTTCTTC	CASSPEQTSGRLFF
TRBJ1-3	NA	16	TRBV4-1	NA	TGCGCCAGCAGCCAAGTAGAAGCGGACAGTAGAAACACCATATATTTT	CASSQVEADSRNTIYF
TRBJ2-7	NA	14	TRBV7-8	NA	TGTGCCAGCAGCTTAGATGGCAGAACCTACGAGCAGTACTTC	CASSLDGRTYEQYF
TRBJ2-3	NA	17	TRBV13	NA	TGTGCCAGCAGCCCCCCCTGGCGGGCCGAGAGTACAGATACGCAGTATTTT	CASSPPWRAESTDTQYF
TRBJ2-6	NA	16	TRBV23-1	NA	TGCGCCAGCAGTCACGGGGGTCCTACTGGGGCCAACGTCCTGACTTTC	CASSHGGPTGANVLTF
TRBJ1-6	TRBD1	19	TRBV27	few	TGTGCCAGCAGAACAACCGGGACAGGGTTTTTTATGGGCAATTCACCCCTCCACTTT	CASRTTGTGFFMGNSPLHF
TRBJ1-2	NA	15	TRBV4-1	NA	TGCGCCAGCAGCCTCATTAAAACAGGTTTCGCTGGCTACACCTTC	CASSLIKTGFAGYTF
TRBJ2-5	NA	11	TRBV7-9	NA	TGTGCCAGCAGCTCGAGGGAGACCCAGTACTTC	CASSSRETQYF
TRBJ1-2	NA	16	TRBV28	NA	TGTGCCAGCAGTCGTTCCCGGACAGCAGTTATCTATGGCTACACCTTC	CASSRSRTAVIYGYTF
TRBJ2-7	NA	13	TRBV2	few	TGTGCCAGCAGTGGAGACAGGCTTTGGGAGCAGTACTTC	CASSGDRLWEQYF
TRBJ1-1	NA	13	TRBV19	many	TGTGCCAGTACCACAGGGTGGGGCACTGAAGCTTTCTTT	CASTTGWGTEAFF
TRBJ2-2	NA	16	TRBV5-1	NA	TGCGCCAGCAGTTGGTGGGGGCAGGGCGACACCGGGGAGCTGTTTTTT	CASSWWGQGDTGELFF
TRBJ2-7	NA	16	TRBV5-1	NA	TGCGCCAGCAGCTTGGATCCAGGCCTTAGCTCCTACGAGCAGTACTTC	CASSLDPGLSSYEQYF
TRBJ2-1	NA	15	TRBV9	once	TGTGCCAGCAGCGGCCGGGCCCGAGGGTTAGATGAGCAGTTCTTC	CASSGRARGLDEQFF
TRBJ1-4	NA	11	TRBV20-1	NA	TGCAGTGCAGGGGGATTTGAAAAACTGTTTTTT	CSAGGFEKLFF
TRBJ2-1	NA	13	TRBV11-2	few	TGTGCCAGCAGTTTTACGCCCGGGGTTGAGCAGTTCTTC	CASSFTPGVEQFF
TRBJ2-2	TRBD1	16	TRBV29-1	NA	TGCAGCGGTGTGACAGGGGGAAGCGGGAAGGACGGGGAGCTGTTTTTT	CSGVTGGSGKDGELFF
TRBJ2-5	TRBD2	14	TRBV28	NA	TGTGCCAGCAATCTAGCGGGAGGGCAAGAGACCCAGTACTTC	CASNLAGGQETQYF
TRBJ1-2	TRBD1	15	TRBV5-1	NA	TGCGCCAGCAGCCCCGGACAGGGTGGGAACTATGGCTACACCTTC	CASSPGQGGNYGYTF
TRBJ2-2	NA	15	TRBV7-9	NA	TGTGCCAGCAACTCCGGAGCGACGAACACCGGGGAGCTGTTTTTT	CASNSGATNTGELFF
TRBJ2-7	TRBD2	14	TRBV15	NA	TGTGCCACCAGCAGAGATCCATTAGCGGGCAGGAGGGACTTC	CATSRDPLAGRRDF
TRBJ1-2	NA	13	TRBV9	NA	TGTGCCAGCAGCGCGCAGGGGACCTATGGCTACACCTTC	CASSAQGTYGYTF
TRBJ2-3	TRBD2	18	TRBV19	NA	TGTGCCAGTAGTATAGACCCGGGACTAGCGATGGGCACAGATACGCAGTATTTT	CASSIDPGLAMGTDTQYF
TRBJ1-2	TRBD1	12	TRBV5-5	NA	TGTGCCAGCAGTCCACAGGGGCGTGGCTACACCTTC	CASSPQGRGYTF
TRBJ2-7	TRBD2	16	TRBV5-1	NA	TGCGCCAGCAGCCTGGGACTAGCGGGAGACTCCTACGAGCAGTACTTC	CASSLGLAGDSYEQYF
TRBJ1-6	NA	16	TRBV7-2	NA	TGTGCCAGCAGCTTAGAGTTGAGAAGGGGAGGATCACCCCTCCACTTT	CASSLELRRGGSPLHF
TRBJ1-1	TRBD1	13	TRBV28	NA	TGTGCCAGCAGTTCGACAGGGCATACTGAAGCTTTCTTT	CASSSTGHTEAFF
TRBJ2-2	TRBD2	16	TRBV28	few	TGTGCCAGCAGATTACTAGCGGGGGGGAACACCGGGGAGCTGTTTTTT	CASRLLAGGNTGELFF
TRBJ2-2	TRBD2	18	TRBV28	NA	TGTGCCAGCGGTAACCAGCCCCTAGCGGATGAAAACACCGGGGAGCTGTTTTTT	CASGNQPLADENTGELFF
TRBJ2-5	TRBD1	15	TRBV7-3	few	TGTGCCAGCAGCTTAACGGGACAGGGATTTGAGACCCAGTACTTC	CASSLTGQGFETQYF
TRBJ2-3	NA	13	TRBV6-5	NA	TGTGCCAGCAGCGTCCCGGGCACAGATACGCAGTATTTT	CASSVPGTDTQYF
TRBJ2-5	TRBD2	13	TRBV14	NA	TGTGCCAGCAGCCAACTAGCGGGAGTTGCCCAGTACTTC	CASSQLAGVAQYF
TRBJ1-6	NA	12	TRBV12-3/TRBV12-4	NA	TGTGCCAGCAGTTTAGATCGGTCACCCCTCCACTTT	CASSLDRSPLHF
TRBJ1-5	TRBD1	16	TRBV28	NA	TGTGCCAGCAGTCTCCCGGGACAGGGGCCGGGCGGGCCCCAGCATTTT	CASSLPGQGPGGPQHF
TRBJ1-5	TRBD1	14	TRBV19	NA	TGTGCCAGTAGTACGACAGGGAGCAATCAGCCCCAGCATTTT	CASSTTGSNQPQHF
TRBJ2-1	NA	17	TRBV10-2	NA	TGCGCCAGCAGTGAGTCTAAGTTGTGGGGGCCAAACAATGAGCAGTTCTTC	CASSESKLWGPNNEQFF
TRBJ2-7	NA	15	TRBV5-1	NA	TGCGCCAGCAGCTTGGCCGAGGGAGTGGCTACGGGGCAGTACTTC	CASSLAEGVATGQYF
TRBJ1-2	NA	13	TRBV2	NA	TGTGCCAGCAGTAGGGACACAAACTATGGCTACACCTTC	CASSRDTNYGYTF
TRBJ2-5	TRBD1	12	TRBV30	NA	TGTGCCTGGCGCCGGGACAGCGAGACCCAGTACTTC	CAWRRDSETQYF
TRBJ2-5	TRBD2	15	TRBV6-6	NA	TGTGCCAGCAGTAGGACTAGCGGGAGTGGAGAGACCCAGTACTTC	CASSRTSGSGETQYF
TRBJ2-1	TRBD1	14	TRBV6-5	NA	TGTGCCAGCACGGGACAGGGAAACTACAATGAGCAGTTCTTC	CASTGQGNYNEQFF
TRBJ1-5	TRBD1	14	TRBV6-5	few	TGTGCCAGCAGTCCCGGGACAGTGGGTCAGCCCCAGCATTTT	CASSPGTVGQPQHF
TRBJ2-2	TRBD1	13	TRBV25-1	NA	TGTGCCAGCACAGGACAGGACACCGGGGAGCTGTTTTTT	CASTGQDTGELFF
TRBJ2-3	TRBD2	15	TRBV7-6	once	TGTGCCAGCAGCTTCCTAGCGGGCCTCACAGATACGCAGTATTTT	CASSFLAGLTDTQYF